Presented here are 6 T cell receptor beta chains from one specimen sequenced in a study of technical replicates of blood from a few donors. Measured with immunoSEQ multiplex PCR; TCRdb has only the in-frame clones, and not every one. The data hold more than 65,000 clones, with 80% to 95% observed a single time. The sample consisted of T cells isolated from PBMCs. The receptor set was obtained from a human donor in good health.

This chain joins TRBV7-2 and TRBJ1-2; 10 positions match TRBD1. The V segment lost 5 bases and the J segment 8 bases; nucleotides outside the gene matches: 5. The CDR3 has 13 residues. Germline assignment: CDR1 SGHTA and CDR2 FQGNSA. The CDR3 is CASSMGTGEGYTF. CDR3 in DNA: TGTGCCAGCAGCATGGGGACAGGGGAAGGCTACACCTTC.

This sequence joins TRBV28 and TRBJ1-4; possible D gene TRBD1, 5 bases. This CDR3 has 15 amino acids. CDR1 and CDR2 (germline): MDHEN, SYDVKM. The germline V and J ends were trimmed by 4 bases and 6 bases, with 15 bases remaining between them. CDR3 sequence (DNA): TGTGCCAGCAGTTACGAGGGGAGGGATGATGAAAAACTGTTTTTT. Its translation is CASSYEGRDDEKLFF.

A single count supports this clone. The rearrangement joins TRBV6-1 to TRBJ2-7; TRBD2 aligns across 7 bases. V lost 5 bases, J lost 9 bases, and 10 bases stayed unmatched. CDR3 length equals 13 residues. The germline V gene has CDR1 MNHNS and CDR2 SASEGT. CDR3 nucleotide sequence: TGTGCCAGCAGTCCGGACGGGATAGCGGGGCAGTACTTC. Amino acids: CASSPDGIAGQYF.

This sequence joins TRBV6-6 and TRBJ2-7; 13 positions agree with TRBD2. The junction had 6 bases not matched to a gene; V was cut back by 6 bases and J by 4 bases. The length of the CDR3 is 15 residues. CDR1 and CDR2 (germline): MNHNY, SVGAGI (reference sequence). The CDR3: CASRPGLAGKYEQYF. The CDR3 bases are TGTGCCAGCAGACCGGGACTAGCGGGGAAATACGAGCAGTACTTC.

V is TRBV19 and J is TRBJ1-4; D may be TRBD1 (6 bases). CDR3 length: 15 residues. Germline V gene data show CDR1 as LNHDA and CDR2 as SQIVND (reference sequence). Between the trimmed V and J ends, which lost 1 base and 9 bases, there was a span of 15 bases. The CDR3 DNA reads TGTGCCAGTAGTATAGTCGCGGGGGCACCTCAAAAACTGTTTTTT. Translating it yields CASSIVAGAPQKLFF.

The rearrangement joins TRBV29-1 to TRBJ2-7; TRBD2 matches at 12 bases. Germline CDR1 reads SQVTM; CDR2 reads ANQGSEA. The trim removed 6 bases at V and 3 bases at J, leaving 6 bases unmatched. This CDR3 has 14 amino acids. DNA for the CDR3: TGCAGCGTCTCCGGGACTAGCGGGTACTACGAGCAGTACTTC. It codes for CSVSGTSGYYEQYF.